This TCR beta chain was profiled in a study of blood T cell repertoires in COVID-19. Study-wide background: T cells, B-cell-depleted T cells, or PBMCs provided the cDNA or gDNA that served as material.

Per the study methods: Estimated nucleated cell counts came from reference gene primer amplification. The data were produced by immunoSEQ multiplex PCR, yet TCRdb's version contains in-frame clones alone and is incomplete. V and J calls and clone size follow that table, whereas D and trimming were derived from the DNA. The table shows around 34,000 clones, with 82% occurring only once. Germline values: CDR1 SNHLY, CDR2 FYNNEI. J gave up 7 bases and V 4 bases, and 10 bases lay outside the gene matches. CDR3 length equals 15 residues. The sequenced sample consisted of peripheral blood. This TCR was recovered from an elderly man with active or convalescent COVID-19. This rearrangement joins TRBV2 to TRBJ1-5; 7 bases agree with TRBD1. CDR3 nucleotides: TGTGCCAGCAGTGGTGGAGGGGGCAGGGGGCAGCCCCAGCATTTT. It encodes CASSGGGGRGQPQHF.